The next 14 T cell receptor beta chains were all read from a single sample in a study of cytomegalovirus exposure and HLA in healthy donors. Researchers ran the PCR with 60 Vbeta and 13 Jbeta primers. TCRdb's copy holds only in-frame clones and misses some; the assay was immunoSEQ multiplex PCR. The table includes some 85,000 clones, under 85% detected once. The sample taken for sequencing was PBMCs. The receptors shown here come from a male donor in good health and CMV-seronegative.

This clone was seen a few times. The V gene is TRBV4-3, the J gene TRBJ2-1, with a tentative D call TRBD1 (6 bases). CDR1 and CDR2 (germline): LGHNA, YSLEER. The CDR3 spans 16 residues. Trimming removed 4 bases from V and 2 bases from J, with 15 bases in between. Here the CDR3 DNA reads TGCGCCAGCAGCCTATACCGGGACATCACCTACAATGAGCAGTTCTTC. Protein: CASSLYRDITYNEQFF.

V gene TRBV7-9 combines with J gene TRBJ1-2, with TRBD1 identical over 7 bases. The CDR3 spans 14 residues. The germline V gene has CDR1 SEHNR and CDR2 FQNEAQ (reference sequence). V lost 7 bases, J lost 5 bases, and 10 bases stayed unmatched. The CDR3 DNA sequence: TGTGCCAGCACGCTGACGGACAGGCGTTATGGCTACACCTTC. It yields the protein CASTLTDRRYGYTF.

V gene TRBV27 combines with J gene TRBJ1-2, with TRBD1 matching over 9 bases. The trim removed 2 bases at V and 2 bases at J, leaving 6 bases unmatched. This CDR3 contains 16 residues. Germline CDR1 and CDR2: MNHEY and SMNVEV (reference sequence). The CDR3 loop is CASSLVPGTGNYGYTF. CDR3 DNA: TGTGCCAGCAGTTTAGTGCCCGGGACAGGGAACTATGGCTACACCTTC.

The chain employs TRBV10-1 and TRBJ1-2; weak D call: TRBD1 (5 bases). V was clipped by 3 bases and J by 7 bases, with 9 bases between them. CDR3 length: 12 amino acids. CDR1 and CDR2 (germline): WNHNN, SYGVQD (reference sequence). The CDR3 sequence is CASSDRGGGYTF. The CDR3 nucleotides read TGCGCCAGCAGTGACCGCGGGGGTGGCTACACCTTC.

The chain employs TRBV5-6 and TRBJ1-5, with TRBD1 matching 7 bases. CDR1 and CDR2 (germline): SGHDT, YYEEEE. With V trimmed by 0 bases and J by 4 bases, 4 bases remained unmatched. The CDR3 runs to 15 residues. The CDR3 DNA follows: TGTGCCAGCAGCTTGGGGGACAGCCTTAATCAGCCCCAGCATTTT. It is translated as CASSLGDSLNQPQHF.

This clone appeared once. The genes are TRBV25-1 and TRBJ2-3; 7 nucleotides line up with TRBD2. V shed 4 bases, J shed 0 bases, and the junction held 7 bases outside the gene matches. Germline assignment: CDR1 MGHDK and CDR2 SYGVNS. CDR3 size: 16 residues. CDR3 in DNA: TGTGCCAGCAGTGCCATAGGGAGGGGCAGCACAGATACGCAGTATTTT. It encodes CASSAIGRGSTDTQYF.

This clone was seen only a few times. The chain carries TRBV6-5 and TRBJ1-2; D unresolved. Germline loops: CDR1 MNHEY, CDR2 SVGAGI. V dropped 6 bases and J dropped 4 bases, with 9 bases sitting between them. The CDR3 runs to 12 residues. The CDR3 sequence: CASRRRSYGYTF. CDR3 in DNA: TGTGCCAGCAGAAGGAGGAGCTATGGCTACACCTTC.

V and J are TRBV28 and TRBJ2-6; D perhaps matches TRBD2 (7 bases). Looked up from germline, CDR1 is MDHEN and CDR2 is SYDVKM. Trimming removed 6 bases at V and 0 bases at J, with 15 bases between. The CDR3 loop spans 17 amino acids. The CDR3 region has the DNA TGTGCCAGCAGCAAGGGGGGGCCGAGCTCTGGGGCCAACGTCCTGACTTTC. Translation: CASSKGGPSSGANVLTF.

The chain joins TRBV5-1 to TRBJ1-2; D is perhaps TRBD1 (6 bases). V was cut by 4 bases and J by 2 bases, with 12 bases left in between. The CDR3 has 14 residues. Germline CDR1 is SGHRS and CDR2 is YFSETQ. CDR3 in DNA: TGCGCCAGCAGCACGGGACATTCAAACTATGGCTACACCTTC. The encoded protein is CASSTGHSNYGYTF. Using reference TRBV5-1 and TRBJ1-2 for the parts outside the CDR3, the full variable domain is KAGVTQTPRYLIKTRGQQVTLSCSPISGHRSVSWYQQTPGQGLQFLFEYFSETQRNKGNFPGRFSGRQFSNSRSEMNVSTLELGDSALYLCASSTGHSNYGYTFGSGTRLTVV.

The chain couples TRBV4-1 to TRBJ1-4; 12 nucleotides align to TRBD1. This CDR3 region has 16 residues. The trim removed 1 base at V and 6 bases at J, leaving 3 bases unmatched. Germline values: CDR1 MGHRA, CDR2 YSYEKL. CDR3 region: CASSQGGTGGYEKLFF. Written as DNA, the CDR3 is TGCGCCAGCAGCCAAGGGGGGACAGGGGGCTATGAAAAACTGTTTTTT.

The rearrangement links TRBV15 to TRBJ1-5; D is unresolved. Germline V lookup: CDR1 LNHNV, CDR2 YYDKDF (reference sequence). The germline V and J ends were trimmed by 5 bases and 2 bases, with 16 bases remaining between them. The CDR3 has 16 residues. The CDR3 protein is CATSGSGYLGNQPQHF. The CDR3 region has the DNA TGTGCCACCAGCGGATCGGGGTATTTGGGCAATCAGCCCCAGCATTTT.

V gene TRBV27 combines with J gene TRBJ2-1, with 7 positions matching TRBD1. Germline V gene sequence: CDR1 MNHEY, CDR2 SMNVEV (reference sequence). The trim removed 8 bases at V and 4 bases at J, leaving 20 bases unmatched. The CDR3 spans 18 residues. The chain's CDR3 is CASGRASGRTGSYNEQFF. In nucleotides, the CDR3 is TGTGCCAGCGGAAGGGCGTCAGGAAGGACAGGTTCATACAATGAGCAGTTCTTC.

The chain couples TRBV2 to TRBJ1-1; possible D gene TRBD1, 5 bases. V was trimmed by 3 bases and J by 7 bases, leaving 15 bases between them. Germline loops: CDR1 SNHLY, CDR2 FYNNEI. The CDR3 runs 14 residues. Written as DNA, the CDR3 is TGTGCCAGCAGTGACCAGGGCTTACAAGGTGAAGCTTTCTTT. It translates to CASSDQGLQGEAFF. Supplemented by reference TRBV2 and TRBJ1-1, the full variable domain reads EPEVTQTPSHQVTQMGQEVILRCVPISNHLYFYWYRQILGQKVEFLVSFYNNEISEKSEIFDDQFSVERPDGSNFTLKIRSTKLEDSAMYFCASSDQGLQGEAFFGQGTRLTVV.

The genes are TRBV7-9 and TRBJ1-1; D is unclear. V lost 5 bases, J lost 5 bases, and 18 bases lay in between. Germline V gene lookup returns CDR1 SEHNR and CDR2 FQNEAQ (reference sequence). This CDR3 comprises 15 residues. CDR3 in DNA: TGTGCCAGCAGCCCCCAATCCGGGGTGAGGACTGAAGCTTTCTTT. This gives the protein CASSPQSGVRTEAFF.